This entry lists 6 T cell receptor beta chains sequenced from one sample in a study of OX40 agonist ivuxolimab in advanced cancers. Produced via immunoSEQ multiplex PCR; TCRdb's table is partial and in-frame only. The sample records 65,000 to 95,000 clones, just over 85% being singletons. The sample here was CD4+ or CD8+ T cells sorted from blood, taken in a trial of the OX40 agonist ivuxolimab. These receptors came from an adult with an advanced solid tumor such as melanoma, head and neck, liver or kidney cancer.

The chain couples TRBV5-6 to TRBJ2-5; D unclear. The V gene lost 1 base and the J gene lost 1 base, with 8 bases spanning the gap. This CDR3 region has 14 residues. Germline CDR1 and CDR2: SGHDT and YYEEEE. In nucleotides, the CDR3 is TGTGCCAGCAGCTTGAGGCGGTTCCAAGAGACCCAGTACTTC. Its translation: CASSLRRFQETQYF.

This clone was observed a single time. The chain is built from TRBV5-1 and TRBJ2-4; TRBD2 matches 10 bases. V was pared by 4 bases and J by 15 bases, with 10 bases of the junction left unmatched. CDR1 is SGHRS, CDR2 YFSETQ, per germline. This CDR3 is 13 amino acids long. Written as DNA, the CDR3 is TGCGCCAGCAGCCTCCCCACTAGCGGGAATCTGTACTTC. Translation gives CASSLPTSGNLYF.

The V call is TRBV10-3, the J call TRBJ1-5; TRBD1 might be the D (6 bases). The V end was cut by 11 bases, the J end by 2 bases, with 16 bases between. CDR1 and CDR2 (germline): ENHRY, SYGVKD. The CDR3 sequence is 14 residues long. CDR3 residues: CASSEQGGNQPQHF. The CDR3 DNA is TGTGCCTCGAGTGAACAGGGAGGCAATCAGCCCCAGCATTTT.

The genes are TRBV29-1 and TRBJ2-3; D gene ambiguous. This CDR3 spans 12 amino acids. Germline V gives CDR1 SQVTM, CDR2 ANQGSEA. Trimming took off 6 bases at V and 0 bases at J, with 7 bases between the two ends. The CDR3 nucleotides read TGCAGCGTAAGAACTAGCACAGATACGCAGTATTTT. The encoded protein is CSVRTSTDTQYF.

J is TRBJ2-1 and V is TRBV19, with 7 bases that match TRBD1. Germline assignment: CDR1 LNHDA and CDR2 SQIVND (reference sequence). The trim removed 4 bases at V and 0 bases at J, leaving 3 bases unmatched. The CDR3 contains 15 residues. CDR3 residues: CASSKTGHSYNEQFF. DNA of the CDR3: TGTGCCAGTAGTAAGACAGGGCACTCCTACAATGAGCAGTTCTTC.

The chain links TRBV28 to TRBJ1-1; the D is unclear. Between the trimmed V and J ends, which lost 1 base and 0 bases, there was a span of 6 bases. Germline V gene lookup returns CDR1 MDHEN and CDR2 SYDVKM. The CDR3 sequence is 14 residues long. DNA of the CDR3: TGTGCCAGCAGTTTATTTCGGGTGAACACTGAAGCTTTCTTT. This sequence encodes CASSLFRVNTEAFF.